What follows are 15 T cell receptor beta chains derived from one specimen sequenced in a study of molecular identifiers for immune sequencing clone quantification. In TCRdb, the PCR reads were re-called with MiXCR into one record per CDR3 protein. The profile shows around 460,000 distinct CDR3 sequences, roughly a fifth of them singletons. The sample comprised naive CD8+ T cells from blood, with Jurkat cell RNA spiked in. Noted subset: FACS-sorted CD8+CD4-CCR7+CD45RA+ naive T cells. Receptor source: a human donor in good health. Some libraries in this study had Jurkat cell RNA spiked in.

Only a few counts were recorded for this clonotype. The chain combines TRBV6-1 with TRBJ2-7; D remains ambiguous. CDR1 is MNHNS and CDR2 is SASEGT in the germline V gene. This CDR3 spans 12 amino acids. V lost 4 bases and J lost 3, with 7 bases in between. CDR3 bases: TGTGCCAGCAGTGGCGAAGGCTACGAGCAGTACTTC. Translated: CASSGEGYEQYF.

This clonotype was seen more than once but under ten times. V gene TRBV19 combines with J gene TRBJ2-7; 8 bases align to TRBD1. The CDR3 is 15 amino acids. The V gene end was trimmed by 4 bases and the J gene end by 4 bases; junction bases not matched to a gene: 9. Looked up from germline, CDR1 is LNHDA and CDR2 is SQIVND (reference sequence). The CDR3 reads CASSTWTGSPYEQYF. The CDR3, as DNA: TGTGCCAGTAGTACTTGGACAGGGAGCCCTTACGAGCAGTACTTC.

This clonotype was observed many times. The chain has TRBV5-1 and TRBJ2-7, with D maybe TRBD2 (7 bases). CDR1 and CDR2 from the germline V gene are SGHRS and YFSETQ. Deletions cut 0 bases from V and 0 bases from J, with 13 bases between. This CDR3 has 16 residues. CDR3 sequence (DNA): TGCGCCAGCAGCTTGGCTGAGGGGGGGAGCTCCTACGAGCAGTACTTC. It specifies CASSLAEGGSSYEQYF.

A word on this clonotype: A much larger clone sits a single nucleotide away, making a read error possible. This chain links TRBV7-6 with TRBJ2-7; possibly TRBD1 for D (5 bases). Germline V lookup: CDR1 SGHVS, CDR2 FNYEAQ. The CDR3 is 15 amino acids. Trimming took 1 base from V and 5 from J, leaving 15 bases between them. In DNA, the CDR3 is TGTGCCAGCAGCTTAGACCCGACAGAGCAGCACGAGCAGTACTTC. Its protein is CASSLDPTEQHEQYF.

The sample holds many counts of this clonotype. This chain connects TRBV5-1 to TRBJ2-3; D possibly corresponds to TRBD2 (6 bases). In germline, CDR1 is SGHRS, CDR2 YFSETQ. The CDR3 contains 14 residues. V was trimmed by 5 bases and J by 7 bases, leaving 17 bases between them. For the CDR3, the DNA is TGCGCCAGCAGGACAAGGGACTTTTCAAATACGCAGTATTTT. This gives the protein CASRTRDFSNTQYF.

For this clonotype: Germline and junction disagree at one end, which may indicate a read error. The chain uses TRBV7-8 and TRBJ1-5; D not resolved. CDR1 and CDR2 (germline): SGHVS, FQNEAQ. The CDR3 contains 14 residues. The CDR3 reads CASGLGTGNQPQHF. DNA for the CDR3: TGTGCCAGCGGCTTAGGAACAGGCAATCAGCCCCAGCATTTT.

This clonotype was recorded a few times. V usage is TRBV11-2 and J usage is TRBJ2-5; no definite D call. The ends were cut back, 6 bases at V and 0 bases at J, with 8 bases in the middle. CDR1 is SGHAT and CDR2 is FQNNGV in the germline V gene. The CDR3 is 13 residues long. This chain's CDR3 is CASRPENQETQYF. The CDR3 DNA reads TGTGCCAGCAGGCCGGAAAACCAAGAGACCCAGTACTTC.

There are a few counts of this clonotype. The chain joins TRBV19 to TRBJ2-7; TRBD2 matches 10 bases. Germline CDR1 LNHDA, CDR2 SQIVND (reference sequence). Losses at the gene ends were 2 bases for V and 3 bases for J; bases not matched to a gene: 4. This CDR3 comprises 15 residues. The CDR3 DNA follows: TGTGCCAGTAGTATAAGCCTAGCGGGAGTCTACGAGCAGTACTTC. Translation gives CASSISLAGVYEQYF.

The chain is built from TRBV6-2 or TRBV6-3 and TRBJ1-1, with D unclear. The germline V and J ends were trimmed by 6 bases and 4 bases, with 15 bases remaining between them. The length of the CDR3 is 14 residues. Germline lookup yields CDR1 MNHEY and CDR2 SVGEGT. The CDR3: CASSQGPRTTEAFF. DNA of the CDR3: TGTGCCAGCAGCCAAGGGCCCCGGACCACTGAAGCTTTCTTT.

On this clonotype itself: A much bigger clone sits one base away, suggesting this may be a read error. The rearrangement joins TRBV13 to TRBJ2-7, with 12 positions matching TRBD1. CDR1 and CDR2 from the germline V gene are PRHDT and FYEKMQ (reference sequence). This CDR3 is 16 amino acids long. The CDR3 DNA follows: TGTGCCAGCAGCCTAGGACCGGGACAGGGGGCCGACGGGCAGTACTTC. Residues: CASSLGPGQGADGQYF.

The table lists this clonotype with a few counts. The CDR3 loop reads CASSELKGSIHEQYF. CDR3 sequence (DNA): TGTGCCAGCAGTGAATTAAAGGGGTCCATCCACGAGCAGTACTTC. The J gene is TRBJ2-7, the V gene TRBV25-1, with D tentatively TRBD1 (5 bases). CDR1 is MGHDK, CDR2 SYGVNS, per germline. This CDR3 is built from 15 residues. The ends were cut back, 1 base at V and 5 bases at J, with 15 bases in the middle.

The chain recombines TRBV28 with TRBJ1-5, with TRBD1 identical over 7 bases. Per germline, CDR1 MDHEN and CDR2 SYDVKM. The CDR3 is made up of 14 amino acids. V lost 3 bases and J lost 10; bases outside the gene matches: 9. This chain's CDR3 is CASSFVRGAPPQHF. Written as DNA, the CDR3 is TGTGCCAGCAGTTTCGTCAGGGGGGCGCCTCCCCAGCATTTT.

Many counts were recorded for this clonotype. The genes are TRBV4-1 and TRBJ2-7, with D possibly being TRBD1 (5 bases). This CDR3 is 14 amino acids long. Germline CDR1 MGHRA, CDR2 YSYEKL. V lost 4 bases, J lost 2 bases, and 12 bases lay in between. CDR3 region: CASSPGHPAYEQYF. The CDR3 region has the DNA TGCGCCAGCAGCCCCGGACACCCTGCCTACGAGCAGTACTTC.

This clonotype was recorded many times. This rearrangement joins TRBV9 to TRBJ1-5; TRBD1 matches at 9 bases. In germline, CDR1 is SGDLS, CDR2 YYNGEE. Trimming cost V 4 bases and J 0 bases; bases outside gene matches: 8. CDR3 length: 17 amino acids. The CDR3 nucleotides are TGTGCCAGCAGCCAGGGACAGGGAGTTTATAGCAATCAGCCCCAGCATTTT. This encodes CASSQGQGVYSNQPQHF.

Many counts were recorded for this clonotype. This chain joins TRBV5-6 and TRBJ2-3; tentative D call: TRBD2 (5 bases). Trimming removed 2 bases at V and 0 bases at J, with 10 bases between. CDR1 and CDR2 from the germline V gene are SGHDT and YYEEEE. The CDR3 is made up of 15 amino acids. CDR3 nucleotides: TGTGCCAGCAGCTTCTTCGGGGATAGCACAGATACGCAGTATTTT. Translated: CASSFFGDSTDTQYF.